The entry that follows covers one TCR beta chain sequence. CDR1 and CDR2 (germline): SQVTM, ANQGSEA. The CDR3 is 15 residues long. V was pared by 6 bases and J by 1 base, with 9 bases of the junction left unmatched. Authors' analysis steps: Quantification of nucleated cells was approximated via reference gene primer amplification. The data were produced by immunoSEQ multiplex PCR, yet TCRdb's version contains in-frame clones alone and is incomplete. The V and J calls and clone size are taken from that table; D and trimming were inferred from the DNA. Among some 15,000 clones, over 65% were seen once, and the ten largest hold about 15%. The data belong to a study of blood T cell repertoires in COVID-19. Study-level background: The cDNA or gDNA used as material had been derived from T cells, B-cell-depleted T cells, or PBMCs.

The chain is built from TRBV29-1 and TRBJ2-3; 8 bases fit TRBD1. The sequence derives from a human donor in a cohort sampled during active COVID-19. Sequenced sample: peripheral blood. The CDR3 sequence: CSVEWSGGGTDTQYF. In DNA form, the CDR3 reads TGCAGCGTGGAGTGGTCAGGGGGCGGCACAGATACGCAGTATTTT.